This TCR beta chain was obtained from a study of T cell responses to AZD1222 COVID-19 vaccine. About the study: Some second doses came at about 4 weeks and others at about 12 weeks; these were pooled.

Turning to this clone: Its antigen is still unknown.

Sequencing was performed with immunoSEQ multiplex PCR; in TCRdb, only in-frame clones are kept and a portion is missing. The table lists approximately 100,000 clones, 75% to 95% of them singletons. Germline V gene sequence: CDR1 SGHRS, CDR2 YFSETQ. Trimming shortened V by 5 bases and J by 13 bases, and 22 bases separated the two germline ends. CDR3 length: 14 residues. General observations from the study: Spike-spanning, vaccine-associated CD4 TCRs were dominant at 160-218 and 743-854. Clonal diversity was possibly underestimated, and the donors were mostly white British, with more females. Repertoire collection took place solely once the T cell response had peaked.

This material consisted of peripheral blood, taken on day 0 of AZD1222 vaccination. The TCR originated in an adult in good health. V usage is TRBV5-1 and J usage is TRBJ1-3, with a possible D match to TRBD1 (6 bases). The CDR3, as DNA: TGCGCCAGCAGTTTTTCTCTTGGACAGACAGAGATATATTTT. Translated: CASSFSLGQTEIYF.